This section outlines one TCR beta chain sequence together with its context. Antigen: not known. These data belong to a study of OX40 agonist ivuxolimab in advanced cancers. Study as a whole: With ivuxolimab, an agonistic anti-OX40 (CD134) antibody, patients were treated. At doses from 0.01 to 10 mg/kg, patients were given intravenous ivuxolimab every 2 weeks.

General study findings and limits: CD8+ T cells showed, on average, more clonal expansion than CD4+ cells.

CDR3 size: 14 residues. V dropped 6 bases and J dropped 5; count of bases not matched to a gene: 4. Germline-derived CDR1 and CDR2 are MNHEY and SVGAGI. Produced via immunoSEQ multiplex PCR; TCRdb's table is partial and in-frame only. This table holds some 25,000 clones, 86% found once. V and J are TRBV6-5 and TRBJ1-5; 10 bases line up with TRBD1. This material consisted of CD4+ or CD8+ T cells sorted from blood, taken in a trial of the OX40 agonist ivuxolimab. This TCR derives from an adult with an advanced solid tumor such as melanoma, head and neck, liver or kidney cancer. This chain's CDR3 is CASSPGTGDQPQHF. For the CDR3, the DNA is TGTGCCAGCAGCCCCGGGACAGGGGATCAGCCCCAGCATTTT.